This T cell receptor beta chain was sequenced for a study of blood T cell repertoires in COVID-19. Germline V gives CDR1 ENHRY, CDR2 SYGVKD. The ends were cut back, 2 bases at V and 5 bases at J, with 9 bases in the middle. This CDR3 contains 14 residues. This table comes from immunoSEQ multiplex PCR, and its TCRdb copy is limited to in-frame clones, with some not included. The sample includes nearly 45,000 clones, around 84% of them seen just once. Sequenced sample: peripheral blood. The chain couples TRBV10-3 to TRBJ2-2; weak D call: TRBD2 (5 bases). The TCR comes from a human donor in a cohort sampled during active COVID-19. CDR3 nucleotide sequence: TGTGCCATCAGTGAGCGGACTGCTACCGGGGAGCTGTTTTTT. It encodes CAISERTATGELFF.